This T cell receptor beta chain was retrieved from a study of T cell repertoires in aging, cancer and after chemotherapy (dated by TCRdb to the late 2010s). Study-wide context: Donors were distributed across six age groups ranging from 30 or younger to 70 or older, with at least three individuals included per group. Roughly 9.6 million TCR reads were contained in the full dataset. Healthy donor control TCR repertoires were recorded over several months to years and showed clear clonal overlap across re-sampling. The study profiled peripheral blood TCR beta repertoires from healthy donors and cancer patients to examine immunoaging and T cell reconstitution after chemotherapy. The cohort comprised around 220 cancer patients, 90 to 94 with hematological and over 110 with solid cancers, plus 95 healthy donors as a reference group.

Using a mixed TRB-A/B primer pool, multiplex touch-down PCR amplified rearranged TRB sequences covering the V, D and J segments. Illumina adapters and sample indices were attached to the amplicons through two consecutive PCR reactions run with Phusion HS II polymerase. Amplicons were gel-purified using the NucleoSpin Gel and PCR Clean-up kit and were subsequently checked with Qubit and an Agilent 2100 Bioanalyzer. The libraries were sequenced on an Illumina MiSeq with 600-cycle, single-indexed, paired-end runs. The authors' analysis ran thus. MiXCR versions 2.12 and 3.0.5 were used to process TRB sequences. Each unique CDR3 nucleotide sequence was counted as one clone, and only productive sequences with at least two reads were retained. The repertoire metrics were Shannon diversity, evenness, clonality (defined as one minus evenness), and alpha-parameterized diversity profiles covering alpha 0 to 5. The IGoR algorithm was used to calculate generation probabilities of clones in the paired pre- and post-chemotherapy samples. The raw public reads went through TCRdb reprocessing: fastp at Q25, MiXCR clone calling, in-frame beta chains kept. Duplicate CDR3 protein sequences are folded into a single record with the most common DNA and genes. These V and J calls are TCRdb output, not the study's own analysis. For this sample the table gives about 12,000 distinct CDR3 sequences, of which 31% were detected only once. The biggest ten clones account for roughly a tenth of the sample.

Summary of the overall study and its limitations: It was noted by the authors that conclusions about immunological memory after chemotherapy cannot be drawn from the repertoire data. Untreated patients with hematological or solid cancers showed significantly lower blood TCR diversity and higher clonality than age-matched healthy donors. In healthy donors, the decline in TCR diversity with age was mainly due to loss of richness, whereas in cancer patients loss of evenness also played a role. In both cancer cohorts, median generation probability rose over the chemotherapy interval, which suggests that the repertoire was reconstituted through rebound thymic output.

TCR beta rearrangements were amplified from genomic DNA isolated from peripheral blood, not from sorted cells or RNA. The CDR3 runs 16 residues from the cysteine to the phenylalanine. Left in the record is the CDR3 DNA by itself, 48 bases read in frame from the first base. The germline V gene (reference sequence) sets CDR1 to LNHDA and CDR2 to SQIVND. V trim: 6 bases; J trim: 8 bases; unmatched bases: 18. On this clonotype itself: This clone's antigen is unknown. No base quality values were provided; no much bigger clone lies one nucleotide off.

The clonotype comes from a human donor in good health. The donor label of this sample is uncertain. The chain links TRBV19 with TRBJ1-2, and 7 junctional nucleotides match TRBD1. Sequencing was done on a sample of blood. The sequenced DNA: TGTGCCAGTAGGGGGCCGACAGGGAATCGTTTGGAAGGCTACACCTTC. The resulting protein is CASRGPTGNRLEGYTF.